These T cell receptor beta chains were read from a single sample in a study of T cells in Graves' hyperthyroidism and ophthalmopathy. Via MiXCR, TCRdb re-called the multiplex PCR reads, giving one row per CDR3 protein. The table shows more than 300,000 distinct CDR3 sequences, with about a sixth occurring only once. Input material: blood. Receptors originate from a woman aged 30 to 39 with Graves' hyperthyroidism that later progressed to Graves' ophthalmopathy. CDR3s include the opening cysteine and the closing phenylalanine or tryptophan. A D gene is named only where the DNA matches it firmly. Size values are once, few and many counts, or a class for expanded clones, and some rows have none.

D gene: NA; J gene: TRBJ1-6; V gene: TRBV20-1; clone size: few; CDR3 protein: CSARDGAGSPLHF; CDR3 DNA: TGCAGTGCTAGAGATGGGGCCGGTTCACCCCTCCACTTT
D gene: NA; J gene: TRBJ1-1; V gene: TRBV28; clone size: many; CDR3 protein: CASSSYSGTFEAFF; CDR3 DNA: TGTGCCAGCAGTTCCTACTCCGGGACGTTTGAAGCTTTCTTT
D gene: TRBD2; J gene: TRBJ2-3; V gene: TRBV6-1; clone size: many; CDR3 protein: CASSEDGGGTDTQYF; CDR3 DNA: TGTGCCAGCAGTGAAGATGGCGGGGGGACAGATACGCAGTATTTT
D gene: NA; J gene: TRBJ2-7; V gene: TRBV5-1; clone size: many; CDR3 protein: CASSVDPRLYEQYF; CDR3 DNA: TGCGCCAGCAGCGTTGACCCCCGGCTCTACGAGCAGTACTTC
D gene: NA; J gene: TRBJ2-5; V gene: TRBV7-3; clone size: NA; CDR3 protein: CASSLMMGETQYF; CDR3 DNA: TGTGCCAGCAGCTTAATGATGGGAGAGACCCAGTACTTC
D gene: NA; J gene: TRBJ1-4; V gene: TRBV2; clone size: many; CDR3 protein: CASSEGDRADEKLFF; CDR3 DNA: TGTGCCAGCAGTGAAGGGGACCGTGCGGATGAAAAACTGTTTTTT
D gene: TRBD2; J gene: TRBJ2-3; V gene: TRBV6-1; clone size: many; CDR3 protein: CASQLSGGLSTDTQYF; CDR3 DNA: TGTGCCAGCCAACTTAGCGGGGGATTAAGCACAGATACGCAGTATTTT
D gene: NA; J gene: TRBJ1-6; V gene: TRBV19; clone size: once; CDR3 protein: CASSIGRSSYNSPLHF; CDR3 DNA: TGTGCCAGTAGTATAGGTCGGAGCTCCTATAATTCACCCCTCCACTTT
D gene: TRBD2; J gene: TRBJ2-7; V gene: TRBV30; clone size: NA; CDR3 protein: CAWSRGGSRDEQYF; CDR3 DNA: TGTGCCTGGAGCCGAGGCGGGAGTCGAGACGAGCAGTACTTC
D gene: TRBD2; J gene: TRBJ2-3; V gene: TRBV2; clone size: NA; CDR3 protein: CASSGEGLAGFTDTQYF; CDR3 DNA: TGTGCCAGCAGTGGAGAGGGACTAGCGGGGTTCACAGATACGCAGTATTTT
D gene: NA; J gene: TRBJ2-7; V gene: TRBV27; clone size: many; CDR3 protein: CASSAGDRSYEQYF; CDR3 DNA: TGTGCCAGCAGTGCGGGGGACAGATCCTACGAGCAGTACTTC
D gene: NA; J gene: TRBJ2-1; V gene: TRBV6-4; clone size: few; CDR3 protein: CASSDSTARESEQFF; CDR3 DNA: TGTGCCAGCAGTGACTCGACTGCCAGGGAGAGTGAGCAGTTCTTC
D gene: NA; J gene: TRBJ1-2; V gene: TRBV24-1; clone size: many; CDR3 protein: CATSGGMNYGYTF; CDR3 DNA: TGTGCCACCAGTGGAGGGATGAACTATGGCTACACCTTC
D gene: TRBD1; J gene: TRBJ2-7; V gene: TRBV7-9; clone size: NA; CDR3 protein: CASSSTFDTTGEASGEQYF; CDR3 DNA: TGTGCCAGCAGCTCTACCTTTGATACGACAGGGGAAGCCTCAGGCGAGCAGTACTTC
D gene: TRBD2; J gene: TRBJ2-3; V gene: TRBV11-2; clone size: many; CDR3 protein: CASSLEVAGVVDTQYF; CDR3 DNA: TGTGCCAGCAGCTTAGAAGTTGCGGGGGTCGTGGATACGCAGTATTTT
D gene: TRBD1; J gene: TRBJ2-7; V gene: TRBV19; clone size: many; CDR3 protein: CASSMVTGSYEQYF; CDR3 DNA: TGTGCCAGTAGTATGGTGACAGGGTCCTACGAGCAGTACTTC
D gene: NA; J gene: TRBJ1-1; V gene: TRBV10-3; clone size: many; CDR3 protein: CAISDRGTGSTEAFF; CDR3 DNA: TGTGCCATCAGTGATCGGGGGACTGGGAGCACTGAAGCTTTCTTT
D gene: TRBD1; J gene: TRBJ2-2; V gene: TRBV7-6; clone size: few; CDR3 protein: CASSFTGVGELFF; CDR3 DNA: TGTGCCAGCAGCTTCACAGGGGTCGGGGAGCTGTTTTTT
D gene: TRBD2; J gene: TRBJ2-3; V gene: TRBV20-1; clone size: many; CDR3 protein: CSALTSGLGDTQYF; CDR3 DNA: TGCAGTGCATTAACTAGCGGGTTAGGGGATACGCAGTATTTT
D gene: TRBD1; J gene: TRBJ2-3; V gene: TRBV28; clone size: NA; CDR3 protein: CASGGTGVSTQYF; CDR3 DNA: TGTGCCAGCGGGGGGACAGGGGTGTCTACGCAGTATTTT
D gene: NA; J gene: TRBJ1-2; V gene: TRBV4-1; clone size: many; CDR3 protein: CASSQGGRMSYHGYTF; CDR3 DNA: TGCGCCAGCAGCCAAGGTGGGAGAATGAGTTACCATGGCTACACCTTC
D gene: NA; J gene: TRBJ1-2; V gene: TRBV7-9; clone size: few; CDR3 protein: CASSFYLGGENYGYTF; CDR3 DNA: TGTGCCAGCAGCTTCTACTTGGGTGGGGAAAACTATGGCTACACCTTC
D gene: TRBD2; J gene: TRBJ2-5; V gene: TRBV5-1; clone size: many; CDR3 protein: CASSWASGGETQYF; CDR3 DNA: TGCGCCAGCAGCTGGGCTAGCGGGGGAGAGACCCAGTACTTC
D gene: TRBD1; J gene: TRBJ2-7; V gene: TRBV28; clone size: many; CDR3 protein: CASSLDSTGDYEQYF; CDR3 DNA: TGTGCCAGCAGTCTCGATTCGACAGGGGACTACGAGCAGTACTTC
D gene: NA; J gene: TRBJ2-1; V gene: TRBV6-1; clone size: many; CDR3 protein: CASRLYRVDPNEQFF; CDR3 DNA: TGTGCCAGCAGGCTCTACAGGGTTGACCCCAATGAGCAGTTCTTC
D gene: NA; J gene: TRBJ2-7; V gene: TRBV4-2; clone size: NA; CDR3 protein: CASSQVSSGPSYEQYF; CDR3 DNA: TGTGCCAGCAGCCAAGTTAGCAGCGGCCCGTCCTACGAGCAGTACTTC
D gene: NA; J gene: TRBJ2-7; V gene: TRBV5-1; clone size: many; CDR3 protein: CASSLEAAVATYEQYF; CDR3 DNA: TGCGCCAGCAGCTTGGAGGCAGCGGTAGCAACCTACGAGCAGTACTTC
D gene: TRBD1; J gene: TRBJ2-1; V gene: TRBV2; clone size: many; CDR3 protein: CASTKGQGRDEQFF; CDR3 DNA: TGTGCCAGCACCAAAGGACAGGGACGGGATGAGCAGTTCTTC
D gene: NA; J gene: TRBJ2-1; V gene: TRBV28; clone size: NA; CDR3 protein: CASSLTSGVNDNEQFF; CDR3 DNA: TGTGCCAGCAGTTTGACGAGCGGAGTCAATGACAATGAGCAGTTCTTC
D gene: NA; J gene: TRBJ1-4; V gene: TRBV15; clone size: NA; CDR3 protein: CATSSPSGSGEKLFF; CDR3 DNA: TGTGCCACCAGCAGTCCAAGCGGATCGGGAGAAAAACTGTTTTTT
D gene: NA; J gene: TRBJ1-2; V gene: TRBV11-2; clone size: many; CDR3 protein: CASSSTGYGYTF; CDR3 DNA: TGTGCCAGCAGCTCGACAGGATATGGCTACACCTTC
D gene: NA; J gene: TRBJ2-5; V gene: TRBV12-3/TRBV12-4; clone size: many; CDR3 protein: CASGLEGPRRETQYF; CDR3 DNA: TGTGCCAGCGGCCTCGAGGGGCCTCGTCGAGAGACCCAGTACTTC
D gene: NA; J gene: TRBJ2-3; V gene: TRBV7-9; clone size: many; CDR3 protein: CASSLILRAVGDTQYF; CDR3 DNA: TGTGCCAGCAGCTTAATCTTGCGGGCCGTGGGAGATACGCAGTATTTT
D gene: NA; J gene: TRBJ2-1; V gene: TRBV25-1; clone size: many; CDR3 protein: CAVRQGRGEQFF; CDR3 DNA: TGTGCCGTCCGACAGGGGAGGGGTGAGCAGTTCTTC
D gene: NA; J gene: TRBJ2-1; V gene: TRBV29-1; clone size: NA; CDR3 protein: CSVEVGYNEQFF; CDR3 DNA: TGCAGCGTTGAAGTTGGATACAATGAGCAGTTCTTC
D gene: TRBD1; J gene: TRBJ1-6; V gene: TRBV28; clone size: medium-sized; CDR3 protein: CASSGQVPPLHF; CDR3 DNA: TGTGCCAGCAGTGGACAGGTGCCACCCCTCCACTTT
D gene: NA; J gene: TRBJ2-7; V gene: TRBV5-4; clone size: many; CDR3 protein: CASSVDRSSYEQYF; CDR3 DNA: TGTGCCAGCAGCGTCGACAGGAGCTCCTACGAGCAGTACTTC
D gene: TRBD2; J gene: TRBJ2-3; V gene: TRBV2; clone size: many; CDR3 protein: CASSDRGLASTDTQYF; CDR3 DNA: TGTGCCAGCTCCGATAGGGGACTAGCGAGCACAGATACGCAGTATTTT
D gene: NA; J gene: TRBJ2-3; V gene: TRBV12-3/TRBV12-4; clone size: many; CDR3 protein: CASSLGRGEDTDTQYF; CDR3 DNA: TGTGCCAGCAGTTTGGGAAGGGGGGAGGACACAGATACGCAGTATTTT
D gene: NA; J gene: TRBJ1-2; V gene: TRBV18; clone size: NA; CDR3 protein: CASSPLGRDIITTFGYTF; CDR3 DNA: TGTGCCAGCTCACCATTGGGCCGCGACATCATTACAACATTCGGCTACACCTTC
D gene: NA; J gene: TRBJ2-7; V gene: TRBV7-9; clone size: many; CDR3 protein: CASSGRGLNEQYF; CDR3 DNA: TGTGCCAGCAGCGGCAGGGGCCTCAACGAGCAGTACTTC
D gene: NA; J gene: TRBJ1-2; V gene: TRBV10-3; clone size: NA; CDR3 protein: CAISWTAADYGYTF; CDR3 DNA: TGTGCCATCAGCTGGACGGCGGCCGACTATGGCTACACCTTC
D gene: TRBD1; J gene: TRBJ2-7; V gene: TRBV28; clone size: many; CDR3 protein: CASSLRFRQGPYEQYF; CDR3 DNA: TGTGCCAGCAGTTTACGATTCAGACAGGGTCCCTACGAGCAGTACTTC
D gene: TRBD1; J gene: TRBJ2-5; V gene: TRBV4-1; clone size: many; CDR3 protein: CASSQARQGSRETQYF; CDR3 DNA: TGCGCCAGCAGCCAAGCTAGACAGGGGAGCAGGGAGACCCAGTACTTC
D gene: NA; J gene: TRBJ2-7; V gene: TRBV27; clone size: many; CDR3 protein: CASSLGSGRVPEQYF; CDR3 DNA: TGTGCCAGCAGTCTAGGGTCCGGGAGAGTCCCCGAGCAGTACTTC
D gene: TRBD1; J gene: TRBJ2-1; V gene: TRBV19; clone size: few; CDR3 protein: CASSPPGQGINEQFF; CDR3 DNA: TGTGCCAGTAGTCCCCCGGGACAGGGGATCAATGAGCAGTTCTTC
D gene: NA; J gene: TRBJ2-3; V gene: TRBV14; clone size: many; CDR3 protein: CASSQELRLTHTDTQYF; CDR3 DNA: TGTGCCAGCAGCCAAGAACTACGGCTAACGCACACAGATACGCAGTATTTT
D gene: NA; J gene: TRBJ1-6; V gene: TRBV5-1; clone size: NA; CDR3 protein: CASSLVGESLYNSPLHF; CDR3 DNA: TGCGCCAGCAGCTTGGTTGGAGAGTCACTCTATAATTCACCCCTCCACTTT
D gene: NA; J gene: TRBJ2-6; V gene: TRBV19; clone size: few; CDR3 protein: CASRPSGANVLTF; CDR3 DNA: TGTGCCAGTAGACCCTCTGGGGCCAACGTCCTGACTTTC
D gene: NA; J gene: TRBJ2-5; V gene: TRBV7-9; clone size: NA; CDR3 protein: CASSLESSKETQYF; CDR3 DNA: TGTGCCAGCAGCTTAGAGTCCTCCAAAGAGACCCAGTACTTC
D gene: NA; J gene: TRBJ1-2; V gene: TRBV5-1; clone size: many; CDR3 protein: CASRNGGNYGYTF; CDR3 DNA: TGCGCCAGCAGAAATGGGGGAAACTATGGCTACACCTTC
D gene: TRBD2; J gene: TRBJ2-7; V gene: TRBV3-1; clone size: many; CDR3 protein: CASSPESGGGGLYEQYF; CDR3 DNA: TGTGCCAGCAGCCCTGAGTCCGGGGGGGGCGGATTGTACGAGCAGTACTTC
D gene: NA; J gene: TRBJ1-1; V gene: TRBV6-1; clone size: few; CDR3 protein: CASSLYTNTEAFF; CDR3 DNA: TGTGCCAGCAGCCTTTACACGAACACTGAAGCTTTCTTT
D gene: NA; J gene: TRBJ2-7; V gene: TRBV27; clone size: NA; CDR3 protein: CASSTNGMAYEQYF; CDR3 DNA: TGTGCCAGCAGCACCAATGGGATGGCCTACGAGCAGTACTTC
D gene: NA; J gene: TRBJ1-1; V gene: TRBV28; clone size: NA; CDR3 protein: CASSQDGAFNTEAFF; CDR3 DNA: TGTGCCAGCAGCCAAGATGGGGCGTTTAACACTGAAGCTTTCTTT
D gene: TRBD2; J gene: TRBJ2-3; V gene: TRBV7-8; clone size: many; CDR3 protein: CASSRLAGALSDTQYF; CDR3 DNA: TGTGCCAGCAGCAGACTAGCGGGGGCCTTATCAGATACGCAGTATTTT
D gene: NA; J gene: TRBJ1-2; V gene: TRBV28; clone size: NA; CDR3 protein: CASREGFGYTF; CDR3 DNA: TGTGCCAGCCGGGAGGGATTTGGCTACACCTTC
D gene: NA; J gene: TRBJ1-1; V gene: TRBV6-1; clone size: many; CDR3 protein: CASRPRIRRKDTEAFF; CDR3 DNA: TGTGCCAGCAGACCACGGATTCGACGGAAGGACACTGAAGCTTTCTTT
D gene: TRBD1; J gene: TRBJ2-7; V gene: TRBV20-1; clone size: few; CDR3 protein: CNALEDRAYEQYF; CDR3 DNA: TGCAATGCTCTTGAGGACAGGGCTTACGAGCAGTACTTC
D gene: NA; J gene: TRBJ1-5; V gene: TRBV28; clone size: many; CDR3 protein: CASSLRSLQHF; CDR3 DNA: TGTGCCAGCAGTTTACGATCTCTCCAGCATTTT